Reported below is one TCR beta chain. Its recognized antigen is unknown. It has no much larger one-base neighbor in the sample; base qualities were not kept. Libraries were built with the immunoSEQ multiplex PCR assay. The table was pulled from immuneACCESS by TCRdb, which kept in-frame rearrangements only. Such tables lose some clones; where checked, under half of the loss comes from unresolved V genes, and the rest has no known cause. The sample profile shows about 13,000 clones; around 78% of them were found once. The ten largest make up over 15% of the sample. Unmatched junction bases come to 7, with V trimmed by 7 bases and J by 4 bases. From the cysteine up to the phenylalanine, the CDR3 has a length of 15 residues. The only DNA kept is the CDR3, 45 bases in frame from the first base. The germline V gene provides CDR1 MNHNS and CDR2 SASEGT. Checkpoint therapy was initiated 14 to 28 days after autologous transplant, and ipilimumab was administered at 1 mg/kg intravenously on day 1 of selected weeks. Patients received nivolumab at 3 mg/kg intravenously on day 1 of weeks 1, 4, 7, 10, and every two weeks through week 26. The study was a Phase Ib clinical trial testing combined checkpoint inhibition with ipilimumab and nivolumab as consolidation after autologous stem cell transplantation.

The data belong to a study of ipilimumab plus nivolumab after autologous stem cell transplantation (dated by TCRdb to about 2021). In the study overall: A median of roughly five ipilimumab doses and about eight nivolumab doses was received by trial patients. Patients undergoing autologous transplant for high-risk diffuse large B cell lymphoma, mature T cell lymphoma, or multiple myeloma were enrolled in the trial. Some 35 patients made up the trial's intent-to-treat population. Both primary refractory and relapsed disease were represented in the DLBCL cohort, where 18-month progression-free survival was about 82% and 31%, respectively.

Points the paper makes about the study in general: The authors stated that profiles of the T cell receptor repertoire, regulatory T cell phenotype and gut microbiota provided a biologic rationale for studying this approach further. The authors concluded that combined checkpoint inhibition appeared tolerable when used as consolidation after transplant.

The sample in question was PBMCs, obtained in a trial of ipilimumab plus nivolumab as post-transplant consolidation. The rearrangement joined TRBV6-1 to TRBJ2-3, with 11 junctional bases fitting TRBD2. The sequence derives from a male donor with diffuse large B-cell lymphoma. The CDR3 protein sequence reads: CASNLAGGLADTQYF. The nucleotide sequence reads TGTGCCAGCAATCTAGCGGGGGGCCTCGCAGATACGCAGTATTTT.